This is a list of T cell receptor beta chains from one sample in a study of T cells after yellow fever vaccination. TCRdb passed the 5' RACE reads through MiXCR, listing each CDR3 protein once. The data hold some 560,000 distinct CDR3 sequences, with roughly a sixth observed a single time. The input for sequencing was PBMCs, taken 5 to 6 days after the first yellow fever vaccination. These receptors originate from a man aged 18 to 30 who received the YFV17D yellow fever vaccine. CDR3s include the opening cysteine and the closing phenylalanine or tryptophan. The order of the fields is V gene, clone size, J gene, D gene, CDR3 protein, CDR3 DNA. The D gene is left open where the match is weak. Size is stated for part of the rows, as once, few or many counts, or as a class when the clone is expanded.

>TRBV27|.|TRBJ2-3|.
CASSQYPLTDTQYF
TGTGCCAGCAGTCAATACCCCCTCACAGATACGCAGTATTTT
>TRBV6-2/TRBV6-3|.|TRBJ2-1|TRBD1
CASKGPGQGAEQFF
TGTGCCAGCAAGGGGCCGGGACAGGGGGCCGAGCAGTTCTTC
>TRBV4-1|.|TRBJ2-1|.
CASSQDPAGAYNEQLF
TGCGCCAGCAGCCAAGATCCCGCGGGGGCTTACAATGAGCAGTTGTTC
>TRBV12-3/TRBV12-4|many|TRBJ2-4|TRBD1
CASSLDRAKNIQYF
TGTGCCAGCAGTCTAGACAGGGCGAAAAACATTCAGTACTTC
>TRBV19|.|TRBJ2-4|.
CASSGLAGHANIQYF
TGTGCCAGTAGCGGCCTAGCAGGGCATGCTAACATTCAGTACTTC
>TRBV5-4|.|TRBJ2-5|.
CASSPAPGDLRTQYF
TGTGCCAGCAGCCCTGCGCCCGGCGATCTTCGAACCCAGTACTTC
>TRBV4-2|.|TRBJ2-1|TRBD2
CASSPGPERGFHNEQFF
TGTGCCAGCAGCCCTGGGCCGGAGCGGGGGTTCCACAATGAGCAGTTCTTC
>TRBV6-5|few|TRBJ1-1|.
CASSYVAQVGGFTEAFF
TGTGCCAGCAGTTACGTGGCCCAGGTGGGTGGGTTCACTGAAGCTTTCTTT
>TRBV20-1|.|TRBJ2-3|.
CSAKRGRGASDTQYF
TGCAGTGCCAAGAGGGGGCGGGGGGCCTCAGATACGCAGTATTTT
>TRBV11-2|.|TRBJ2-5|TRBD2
CASSLGYAGGSKETQYF
TGTGCCAGCAGCTTAGGTTACGCGGGGGGCTCGAAAGAGACCCAGTACTTC
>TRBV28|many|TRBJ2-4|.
CASSSSGAGVAKNIQYF
TGTGCCAGCAGTTCCTCCGGAGCAGGGGTAGCCAAAAACATTCAGTACTTC
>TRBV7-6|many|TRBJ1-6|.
CASSLRQASSPLHF
TGTGCCAGCAGCCTGCGACAGGCTAGTTCACCCCTCCACTTT
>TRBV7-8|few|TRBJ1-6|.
CASVSGTNSPLHF
TGTGCCAGCGTCTCGGGGACTAATTCACCCCTCCACTTT
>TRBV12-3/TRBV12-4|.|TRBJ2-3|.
CASSLATGLRSTDTQYF
TGTGCCAGCAGTTTAGCGACCGGACTAAGATCCACAGATACGCAGTATTTT
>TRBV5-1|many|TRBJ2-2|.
CASSLSYGTQGPGRELFF
TGCGCCAGCAGCTTGTCGTACGGGACCCAAGGCCCAGGCCGGGAGCTGTTTTTT
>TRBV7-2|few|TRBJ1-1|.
CASSFFKENTEAFF
TGTGCCAGCAGCTTTTTTAAGGAGAACACTGAAGCTTTCTTT
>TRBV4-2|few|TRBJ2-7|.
CASSQETASSYEQYF
TGTGCCAGCAGCCAAGAAACGGCGAGCTCCTACGAGCAGTACTTC
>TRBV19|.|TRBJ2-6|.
CASSIEGGSGANVLTF
TGTGCCAGTAGTATAGAGGGGGGCTCTGGGGCCAACGTCCTGACTTTC
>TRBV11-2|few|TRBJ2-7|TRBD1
CASSPRTGQIYEQYF
TGTGCCAGCAGCCCACGGACAGGGCAAATTTACGAGCAGTACTTC
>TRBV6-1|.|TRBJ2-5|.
CASKRQFQETQYF
TGTGCCAGCAAAAGACAGTTCCAAGAGACCCAGTACTTC
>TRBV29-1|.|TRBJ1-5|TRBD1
CSVADRDSNQPQHF
TGCAGCGTTGCGGACAGGGATAGCAATCAGCCCCAGCATTTT
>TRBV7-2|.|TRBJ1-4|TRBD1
CASSLVADRDEKLFF
TGTGCCAGCAGCTTAGTCGCAGACAGGGATGAAAAACTGTTTTTT
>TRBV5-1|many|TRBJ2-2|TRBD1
CASSLGQGHTGELFF
TGCGCCAGCAGCTTGGGACAGGGGCACACCGGGGAGCTGTTTTTT
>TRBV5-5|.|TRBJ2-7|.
CASSLGLGYEQYF
TGTGCCAGCAGCTTGGGTCTAGGCTACGAGCAGTACTTC
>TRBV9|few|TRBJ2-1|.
CASSVDAAGLNEQFF
TGTGCCAGCAGCGTAGATGCGGCAGGGCTCAATGAGCAGTTCTTC
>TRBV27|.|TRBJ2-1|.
CASSSPGFSYNEQFF
TGTGCCAGCAGTTCGCCAGGGTTTTCCTACAATGAGCAGTTCTTC
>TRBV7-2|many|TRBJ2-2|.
CASSLVGLTGELFF
TGTGCCAGCAGCTTAGTCGGGCTCACCGGGGAGCTGTTTTTT
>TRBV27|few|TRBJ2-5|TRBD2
CASSLYGRTWETQYF
TGTGCCAGCAGTTTGTACGGGAGGACCTGGGAGACCCAGTACTTC
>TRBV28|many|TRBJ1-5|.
CASSLVNQPQHF
TGTGCCAGCAGTTTGGTGAATCAGCCCCAGCATTTT
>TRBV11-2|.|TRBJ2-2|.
CASSLGLHGTGELFF
TGTGCCAGCAGCTTAGGGCTTCACGGAACCGGGGAGCTGTTTTTT
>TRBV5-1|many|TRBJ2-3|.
CASSKDGYTDTQYF
TGCGCCAGCAGCAAGGACGGATACACAGATACGCAGTATTTT
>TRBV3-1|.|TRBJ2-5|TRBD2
CASGGSSHQETQYF
TGTGCCTCGGGGGGATCTTCACATCAAGAGACCCAGTACTTC
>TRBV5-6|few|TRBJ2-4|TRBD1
CASSRRTGEAKNIQYF
TGTGCCAGCAGCCGCCGGACAGGAGAAGCCAAAAACATTCAGTACTTC
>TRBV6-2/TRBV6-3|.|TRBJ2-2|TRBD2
CASSLWWRGSGELFF
TGTGCCAGCAGTTTATGGTGGCGGGGGAGCGGGGAGCTGTTTTTT
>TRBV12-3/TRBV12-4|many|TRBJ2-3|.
CASSFTFGFTDTQYF
TGTGCCAGCAGTTTTACTTTCGGGTTCACAGATACGCAGTATTTT
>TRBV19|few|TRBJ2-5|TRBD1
CASSITGVGETQYF
TGTGCCAGTAGTATAACAGGGGTGGGCGAGACCCAGTACTTC
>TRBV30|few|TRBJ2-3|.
CAWMRQGTDTQYF
TGTGCCTGGATGAGGCAGGGAACAGATACGCAGTATTTT
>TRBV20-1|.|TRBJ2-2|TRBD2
CSAVAGTSDTGELFF
TGCAGTGCCGTGGCCGGGACTAGCGACACCGGGGAGCTGTTTTTT
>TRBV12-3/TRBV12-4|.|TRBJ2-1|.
CASSPHEGTNEQFF
TGTGCCAGCAGCCCTCACGAGGGTACCAATGAGCAGTTCTTC
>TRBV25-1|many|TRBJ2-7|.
CASSLRRSSYEQYF
TGTGCCAGTAGTCTGAGGCGAAGCTCCTACGAGCAGTACTTC
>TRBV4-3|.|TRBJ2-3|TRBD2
CASSQARSGGVTDTQYF
TGCGCCAGCAGCCAAGCACGGAGCGGGGGGGTAACAGATACGCAGTATTTT
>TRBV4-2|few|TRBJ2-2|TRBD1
CASSPGVFGTANTGELFF
TGTGCCAGCAGCCCAGGGGTGTTTGGGACAGCGAACACCGGGGAGCTGTTTTTT
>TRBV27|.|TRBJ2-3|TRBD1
CASSGDRGLIGDTQYF
TGTGCCAGCAGCGGGGACAGGGGGCTGATCGGGGATACGCAGTATTTT
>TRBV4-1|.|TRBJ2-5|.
CASSQAAGLETQYF
TGCGCCAGCAGCCAAGCGGCAGGGCTAGAGACCCAGTACTTC
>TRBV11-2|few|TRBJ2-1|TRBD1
CASSLVIGTGWNEQFF
TGTGCCAGCAGCTTGGTAATCGGGACAGGGTGGAATGAGCAGTTCTTC
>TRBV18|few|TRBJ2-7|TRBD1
CASSPDRLRVQYEQYF
TGTGCCAGCTCACCGGACAGGCTGAGGGTCCAATACGAGCAGTACTTC
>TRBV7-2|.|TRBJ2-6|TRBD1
CASSFAIRTGAGANVLTF
TGTGCCAGCAGCTTCGCAATACGGACAGGGGCCGGGGCCAACGTCCTGACTTTC
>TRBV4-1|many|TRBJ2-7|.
CASSPGDLVYEQYF
TGCGCCAGCAGCCCCGGGGACTTGGTGTACGAGCAGTACTTC
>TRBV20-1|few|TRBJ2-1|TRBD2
CSASGTIDEQFF
TGCAGTGCGTCCGGGACTATCGATGAGCAGTTCTTC
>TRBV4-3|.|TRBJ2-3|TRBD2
CASSSLAGGPAESTDTQYF
TGCGCCAGCAGCTCACTAGCGGGGGGGCCAGCGGAAAGCACAGATACGCAGTATTTT
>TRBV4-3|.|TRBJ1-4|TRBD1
CASSRGQGGEKLIF
TGCGCCAGCAGCCGGGGACAGGGAGGAGAAAAACTGATTTTT
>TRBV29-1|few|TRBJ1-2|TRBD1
CSALGQTNYGYTF
TGCAGCGCCTTGGGACAGACGAACTATGGCTACACCTTC
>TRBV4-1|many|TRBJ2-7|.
CASSQATYYEQYF
TGCGCCAGCAGCCAAGCCACATACTACGAGCAGTACTTC